What follows are 15 T cell receptor beta chains derived from one specimen sequenced in a study of graft-versus-host responses after intestinal transplantation. Assay: immunoSEQ multiplex PCR; the TCRdb copy retains only in-frame clones and omits some. The sample gives some 140,000 clones, around 90% of which show up once; 0.19% is in the top ten. The antigens these receptors bind are not known. The material was unstimulated CD4+ T cells sorted from spleen or lymph node cells, obtained before intestinal transplant. Receptors originate from a human donor who received an intestinal transplant.

The chain carries TRBV28 and TRBJ2-3; the D is unclear. CDR1 is MDHEN and CDR2 is SYDVKM in the germline V gene. The CDR3 spans 13 residues. V lost 4 bases and J 0 bases, leaving 5 bases between the germline ends. DNA of the CDR3: TGTGCCAGCAGTTCCCCCAGCACAGATACGCAGTATTTT. Amino acids: CASSSPSTDTQYF.

This clone was seen only once. The gene calls are TRBV7-2 and TRBJ2-3; TRBD2 might be the D (6 bases). The CDR3 is 15 residues long. Between the trimmed V and J ends, which lost 5 bases and 6 bases, there was a span of 18 bases. Germline V gene data show CDR1 as SGHTA and CDR2 as FQGNSA. The CDR3 loop reads CASSGGFSRGDTQYF. The CDR3 nucleotides are TGTGCCAGCAGCGGGGGGTTTTCTAGAGGTGATACGCAGTATTTT.

This sequence joins TRBV19 and TRBJ2-2; 7 nucleotides align to TRBD2. The CDR3 totals 16 residues. The V segment lost 1 base and the J segment 3 bases; nucleotides outside the gene matches: 5. Looked up from germline, CDR1 is LNHDA and CDR2 is SQIVND (reference sequence). The CDR3 DNA is TGTGCCAGTAGTATAGGCCCAGCGGGGTACACCGGGGAGCTGTTTTTT. Its translation: CASSIGPAGYTGELFF.

The rearrangement uses TRBV5-1 and TRBJ2-3; the match to TRBD2 covers 16 bases. The CDR3 is made up of 18 amino acids. Germline V lookup: CDR1 SGHRS, CDR2 YFSETQ. V dropped 2 bases and J dropped 0; count of bases not matched to a gene: 3. CDR3 sequence: CASSFGTSGRASTDTQYF. The CDR3, as DNA: TGCGCCAGCAGCTTCGGGACTAGCGGGAGGGCCAGCACAGATACGCAGTATTTT.

This rearrangement joins TRBV5-1 to TRBJ2-1, with unresolved D. The CDR3 sequence is 15 residues long. The germline V gene has CDR1 SGHRS and CDR2 YFSETQ. Deletions cut 0 bases from V and 7 bases from J, with 14 bases between. The CDR3 region has the DNA TGCGCCAGCAGCTTGGCTATCCCCCCCTCAAATGAGCAGTTCTTC. As protein: CASSLAIPPSNEQFF.

V and J are TRBV6-6 and TRBJ2-7; 7 bases agree with TRBD2. Germline assignment: CDR1 MNHNY and CDR2 SVGAGI (reference sequence). V trimming: 6 bases; J trimming: 0 bases; junction bases outside the gene matches: 11. The CDR3 runs 16 residues. The CDR3 here is CASRLDRGSSSYEQYF. The CDR3 DNA reads as TGTGCCAGCAGATTAGATCGCGGGAGCTCCTCCTACGAGCAGTACTTC.

V usage is TRBV21-1 and J usage is TRBJ2-7; TRBD1, as called in the table, went unchecked against the DNA. TRBV21-1 is a pseudogene. The CDR3 length is 18 residues. This CDR3 reads CASSKAGRQTPHSYEQYF. The CDR3 region has the DNA TGTGCCAGCAGCAAAGCGGGCCGTCAGACCCCGCACTCCTACGAGCAGTACTTC.

The rearrangement links TRBV9 to TRBJ1-3; TRBD1 is a possible D gene (6 bases). Trimming stripped 0 bases from V and 6 bases from J, with 16 bases between. The CDR3 has 16 amino acids. CDR1 SGDLS and CDR2 YYNGEE come from the germline V gene. In nucleotides, the CDR3 is TGTGCCAGCAGCGTAGATGGGGGCCGCTTTGAAAACACCATATATTTT. Translation gives CASSVDGGRFENTIYF.

The chain couples TRBV4-1 to TRBJ1-5; D is unclear. This CDR3 region has 14 residues. The V end lost 2 bases, the J end lost 3 bases, and 8 bases lay between the germline ends. The V gene's germline CDR1 is MGHRA and CDR2 YSYEKL. The CDR3 spells CASSQLTVNQPQHF. The CDR3 DNA reads TGCGCCAGCAGCCAATTGACGGTCAATCAGCCCCAGCATTTT.

The chain combines TRBV5-4 with TRBJ2-7; 7 positions agree with TRBD2. The germline V gene encodes CDR1 SGHNT and CDR2 YYREEE (reference sequence). CDR3 length equals 15 residues. V dropped 1 base and J dropped 4; count of bases not matched to a gene: 8. The CDR3 coding sequence is TGTGCCAGCAGCTTGAAAATCACTAGCGAGTACGAGCAGTACTTC. Encoded protein: CASSLKITSEYEQYF.

The V gene is TRBV6-5, the J gene TRBJ1-1; 9 bases agree with TRBD1. The ends lost 6 bases at V and 4 bases at J; junction bases unmatched: 3. Germline assignment: CDR1 MNHEY and CDR2 SVGAGI. The length of the CDR3 is 13 residues. As DNA, the CDR3 is TGTGCCAGCAGAAAGGGACAGGGCACTGAAGCTTTCTTT. Residues: CASRKGQGTEAFF.

For this clone: Other DNA sequences in this specimen translate into the identical CDR3. The chain recombines TRBV28 with TRBJ2-1, with TRBD2 matching over 10 bases. This CDR3 region has 17 residues. Germline assignment: CDR1 MDHEN and CDR2 SYDVKM. After removal of 2 bases from V and 8 bases from J, the junction contained 12 bases not matched to a gene. The CDR3 region has the DNA TGTGCCAGCAGTTTAAACCCGGGGCTAGCGGGAGAATATGAGCAGTTCTTC. Protein product: CASSLNPGLAGEYEQFF. The full variable domain, completed using reference TRBV28 and TRBJ2-1, is DVKVTQSSRYLVKRTGEKVFLECVQDMDHENMFWYRQDPGLGLRLIYFSYDVKMKEKGDIPEGYSVSREKKERFSLILESASTNQTSMYLCASSLNPGLAGEYEQFFGPGTRLTVL.

The rearrangement links TRBV19 to TRBJ2-7; D is tentatively TRBD1 or TRBD2 (5 bases each). With 5 bases removed from V and 0 bases from J, the gap between germline ends came to 17 bases. Germline lookup yields CDR1 LNHDA and CDR2 SQIVND (reference sequence). The CDR3 sequence is 16 residues long. The CDR3 spells CASSPPGQGYSYEQYF. The CDR3 nucleotides are TGTGCCAGTAGTCCCCCGGGGCAGGGTTACTCCTACGAGCAGTACTTC.

The chain couples TRBV19 to TRBJ1-1; no definite D call. This CDR3 is built from 14 residues. Germline assignment: CDR1 LNHDA and CDR2 SQIVND (reference sequence). Trimming removed 5 bases at V and 1 base at J, with 11 bases between. The CDR3 here is CASSRGVPNTEAFF. DNA for the CDR3: TGTGCCAGTAGTCGTGGAGTTCCGAACACTGAAGCTTTCTTT.

In DNA form, the CDR3 reads TGTGCCAGCAGTTTATCACTAGCGGGACTCTACAATGAGCAGTTCTTC. This encodes CASSLSLAGLYNEQFF. The rearrangement joins TRBV27 to TRBJ2-1; 10 bases are a match to TRBD2. With V trimmed by 0 bases and J by 3 bases, 2 bases remained unmatched. CDR1 and CDR2 from the germline V gene are MNHEY and SMNVEV (reference sequence). The CDR3 has 16 residues.